These 27 T cell receptor beta chains share one sample of origin, sequenced in a study of blood T cell repertoires in COVID-19. Sequenced by immunoSEQ multiplex PCR; TCRdb stores in-frame clones only, minus some. The sample lists some 500,000 clones, approximately 91% occurring once. The sequenced sample was peripheral blood. These receptors all come from a woman aged 45-60 years with COVID-19, enrolled during active disease.

The rearrangement uses TRBV4-1 and TRBJ1-2; a weak D match, TRBD1 (5 bases). The CDR3 extends over 13 amino acids. Trimming took 2 bases from V and 2 from J, leaving 6 bases between them. Per germline, CDR1 MGHRA and CDR2 YSYEKL. CDR3 in DNA: TGCGCCAGCAGCCAACAGGGAAACTATGGCTACACCTTC. Amino acids: CASSQQGNYGYTF.

For the CDR3, the DNA is TGTGCCAGTAAAGGGGTACGCACCTTGAACACTGAAGCTTTCTTT. This codes for CASKGVRTLNTEAFF. The V call is TRBV19, the J call TRBJ1-1, with a possible D match to TRBD1 (5 bases). CDR1 is LNHDA, CDR2 SQIVND, per germline (reference sequence). Trimming removed 7 bases at V and 0 bases at J, with 15 bases between. CDR3 length: 15 residues.

V is TRBV28 and J is TRBJ2-7; TRBD2 is a possible D gene (6 bases). Trimming shortened V by 5 bases and J by 1 base, and 18 bases separated the two germline ends. The CDR3 sequence is 16 residues long. Germline CDR1 MDHEN, CDR2 SYDVKM. The CDR3, as DNA: TGTGCCAGCAGTACACGTTTGGAGGGAGTATCCTACGAGCAGTACTTC. Amino acids: CASSTRLEGVSYEQYF. The full variable domain, in which reference TRBV28 and TRBJ2-7 provide the parts outside the CDR3, is DVKVTQSSRYLVKRTGEKVFLECVQDMDHENMFWYRQDPGLGLRLIYFSYDVKMKEKGDIPEGYSVSREKKERFSLILESASTNQTSMYLCASSTRLEGVSYEQYFGPGTRLTVT.

The chain uses TRBV6-5 and TRBJ1-6, with D perhaps matching TRBD1 (6 bases). V dropped 7 bases and J dropped 9 bases, with 13 bases sitting between them. Germline values: CDR1 MNHEY, CDR2 SVGAGI. This CDR3 region has 13 residues. CDR3 region: CASKRQGPSPLHF. DNA for the CDR3: TGTGCCAGCAAGCGGCAGGGGCCTTCACCCCTCCACTTT.

The chain uses TRBV5-5 and TRBJ2-7; TRBD1 agrees at 10 bases. The trim removed 0 bases at V and 4 bases at J, leaving 4 bases unmatched. This CDR3 has 15 residues. Germline V lookup: CDR1 SGHKS, CDR2 YYEKEE (reference sequence). The CDR3 reads CASSLGQGAQYEQYF. Written as DNA, the CDR3 is TGTGCCAGCAGCTTGGGACAGGGGGCTCAATACGAGCAGTACTTC.

The J gene is TRBJ2-3, the V gene TRBV15; 7 bases are a match to TRBD2. In germline, CDR1 is LNHNV, CDR2 YYDKDF (reference sequence). The CDR3 is made up of 16 amino acids. V lost 1 base and J lost 4; bases outside the gene matches: 8. The CDR3 reads CATSRVRGSGADTQYF. DNA for the CDR3: TGTGCCACCAGCAGAGTGCGGGGGAGTGGAGCAGATACGCAGTATTTT.

The V gene is TRBV6-5, the J gene TRBJ1-5; D is unclear. This CDR3 comprises 14 residues. Germline CDR1 and CDR2: MNHEY and SVGAGI. V lost 4 bases to trimming and J lost 0 bases, with 7 bases between them. The DNA for the CDR3 is TGTGCCAGCAGTTCACTTTATAGCAATCAGCCCCAGCATTTT. It translates to CASSSLYSNQPQHF.

The chain couples TRBV23-1 to TRBJ1-2; D is perhaps TRBD1 (5 bases). TRBV23-1 qualifies as an ORF whose function is uncertain. The CDR3 contains 13 residues. V lost 2 bases and J 4 bases, leaving 8 bases between the germline ends. CDR3 protein: CASSQPGGYGYTF. CDR3 coding DNA: TGCGCCAGCAGTCAACCGGGGGGCTATGGCTACACCTTC.

This sequence joins TRBV5-1 and TRBJ2-2; weak D call: TRBD1 (5 bases). Germline CDR1 SGHRS, CDR2 YFSETQ. CDR3 length: 15 amino acids. V lost 4 bases to trimming and J lost 5 bases, with 15 bases between them. CDR3 sequence reads: CASSPPQGLTGELFF. The DNA of the CDR3 is TGCGCCAGCAGCCCACCCCAGGGTCTAACCGGGGAGCTGTTTTTT. The variable domain in full, completed from reference TRBV5-1 and TRBJ2-2, reads KAGVTQTPRYLIKTRGQQVTLSCSPISGHRSVSWYQQTPGQGLQFLFEYFSETQRNKGNFPGRFSGRQFSNSRSEMNVSTLELGDSALYLCASSPPQGLTGELFFGEGSRLTVL.

The chain combines TRBV18 with TRBJ1-1; perhaps TRBD1 as D (5 bases). CDR1 and CDR2 from the germline V gene are KGHSH and LQKENI. Trimming took off 4 bases at V and 7 bases at J, with 13 bases between the two ends. CDR3 length equals 13 residues. In DNA, the CDR3 is TGTGCCAGCTCACTAGTACAGGAGTTTGAAGCTTTCTTT. Amino acids: CASSLVQEFEAFF.

This chain joins TRBV25-1 and TRBJ1-1, with a possible D match to TRBD1 (6 bases). The CDR3 totals 13 residues. Germline V gives CDR1 MGHDK, CDR2 SYGVNS. Trimming removed 6 bases from V and 3 bases from J, with 11 bases in between. The CDR3 sequence: CASRKRGYTEAFF. The CDR3 nucleotides are TGTGCCAGCAGGAAAAGGGGGTACACTGAAGCTTTCTTT.

The chain carries TRBV25-1 and TRBJ1-2, with TRBD1 matching over 7 bases. The J segment lost 2 bases and the V segment lost 1 base, leaving 1 base of the junction unmatched. Germline loops: CDR1 MGHDK, CDR2 SYGVNS. The CDR3 totals 14 residues. DNA of the CDR3: TGTGCCAGCAGTGAATCAGGGGGGAACTATGGCTACACCTTC. It yields the protein CASSESGGNYGYTF.

This clone was counted only a few times. The gene calls are TRBV9 and TRBJ1-5, with D uncertain. Trimming stripped 3 bases from V and 5 bases from J, with 6 bases between. There are 12 residues in the CDR3. The germline CDR1 and CDR2 sequences are SGDLS and YYNGEE. The CDR3 DNA follows: TGTGCCAGCAGCGGCGGAGATCAGCCCCAGCATTTT. Its protein product is CASSGGDQPQHF.

The CDR3 DNA sequence: TGCGCCAGCAGCTTAATTCTAGCGGGGGGGCAAGGCAATGAGCAGTTCTTC. Translated, it gives CASSLILAGGQGNEQFF. The chain is built from TRBV5-1 and TRBJ2-1; 12 bases agree with TRBD2. The CDR3 is 17 amino acids. CDR1 is SGHRS, CDR2 YFSETQ, per germline. V shed 2 bases, J shed 6 bases, and the junction held 9 bases outside the gene matches. The variable domain in full, with the rest retrieved from reference TRBV5-1 and TRBJ2-1, is KAGVTQTPRYLIKTRGQQVTLSCSPISGHRSVSWYQQTPGQGLQFLFEYFSETQRNKGNFPGRFSGRQFSNSRSEMNVSTLELGDSALYLCASSLILAGGQGNEQFFGPGTRLTVL.

This chain links TRBV18 with TRBJ1-5; no clear D. The CDR3 extends over 14 amino acids. The V end lost 4 bases, the J end lost 3 bases, and 10 bases lay between the germline ends. CDR1 and CDR2 (germline): KGHSH, LQKENI. CDR3 sequence reads: CASSRGPDNQPQHF. As DNA, the CDR3 is TGTGCCAGCTCACGAGGCCCTGACAATCAGCCCCAGCATTTT.

V and J are TRBV28 and TRBJ1-4; D remains unclear. The CDR3 runs to 14 residues. Germline V gene data show CDR1 as MDHEN and CDR2 as SYDVKM. The V end was cut by 6 bases, the J end by 8 bases, with 16 bases between. Written as DNA, the CDR3 is TGTGCCAGCAGCGTGGGCATAATGGAAGAAAAACTGTTTTTT. This gives the protein CASSVGIMEEKLFF. Filled out from reference TRBV28 and TRBJ1-4, the complete variable domain reads DVKVTQSSRYLVKRTGEKVFLECVQDMDHENMFWYRQDPGLGLRLIYFSYDVKMKEKGDIPEGYSVSREKKERFSLILESASTNQTSMYLCASSVGIMEEKLFFGSGTQLSVL.

The chain couples TRBV6-1 to TRBJ1-6; D perhaps matches TRBD1 (5 bases). CDR3 length equals 14 residues. From germline, CDR1 is MNHNS and CDR2 SASEGT. Trimming cost V 3 bases and J 9 bases, with 12 bases left between them. The CDR3 sequence: CASSDGQRSSPLHF. DNA of the CDR3: TGTGCCAGCAGTGACGGACAAAGGAGTTCACCCCTCCACTTT.

This sequence joins TRBV30 and TRBJ1-5; D remains unclear. This CDR3 region has 13 residues. Trimming took off 0 bases at V and 7 bases at J, with 10 bases between the two ends. Germline values: CDR1 GTSNPN, CDR2 SVGIG (reference sequence). The CDR3 reads CAWSVRQEQPQHF. CDR3 nucleotide sequence: TGTGCCTGGAGTGTCCGTCAGGAACAGCCCCAGCATTTT.

Of note for this clone: The same CDR3 is also encoded by other DNA sequences in this sample. The chain joins TRBV12-3 or TRBV12-4 to TRBJ1-1; D might be TRBD1 (6 bases). Between the trimmed V and J ends, which lost 5 bases and 2 bases, there was a span of 9 bases. This CDR3 has 13 residues. CDR3 loop: CASSRTDNTEAFF. The CDR3 DNA is TGTGCCAGCAGTCGGACAGATAACACTGAAGCTTTCTTT.

This chain links TRBV18 with TRBJ2-7; no clear D gene. CDR3 length equals 14 residues. The V end lost 2 bases, the J end lost 0 bases, and 8 bases lay between the germline ends. CDR1 and CDR2 (germline): KGHSH, LQKENI. Here the CDR3 reads CASSPASRSYEQYF. CDR3 in DNA: TGTGCCAGCTCACCAGCGTCCCGCTCCTACGAGCAGTACTTC.

This chain links TRBV5-1 with TRBJ1-1, with 7 bases identical to TRBD1. This CDR3 has 19 amino acids. V lost 0 bases and J lost 9; bases outside the gene matches: 23. Germline lookup yields CDR1 SGHRS and CDR2 YFSETQ. This chain's CDR3 is CASSLEFGDLQGLSKKAFF. In nucleotides, the CDR3 is TGCGCCAGCAGCTTGGAATTTGGGGACCTACAGGGGCTAAGTAAGAAAGCTTTCTTT.

The V gene is TRBV10-1, the J gene TRBJ2-3, with 10 positions matching TRBD1. The J segment lost 3 bases and the V segment lost 6 bases, leaving 3 bases of the junction unmatched. This CDR3 spans 14 amino acids. Germline loops: CDR1 WNHNN, CDR2 SYGVQD (reference sequence). As DNA, the CDR3 is TGCGCCAGCAGCGGACAGGGGGAAACAGATACGCAGTATTTT. Protein sequence: CASSGQGETDTQYF.

This chain joins TRBV6-2 or TRBV6-3 and TRBJ2-2; TRBD1 is a possible D gene (6 bases). The CDR3 loop spans 18 amino acids. Germline values: CDR1 MNHEY, CDR2 SVGEGT. V was clipped by 4 bases and J by 7 bases, with 25 bases between them. The CDR3 is CASSLPHSPGARVGELFF. In DNA form, the CDR3 reads TGTGCCAGCAGTTTACCACACTCTCCAGGGGCGAGGGTCGGGGAGCTGTTTTTT.

This rearrangement joins TRBV5-8 to TRBJ1-2, with D possibly TRBD1 on 6 matching bases. The CDR3 has 13 residues. The germline CDR1 and CDR2 sequences are SGHTS and YDEGEE. Trimming pared 4 bases from V and 8 bases from J, leaving 15 bases between. The CDR3 is CASSLRAGAGYTF. CDR3 DNA: TGTGCCAGCAGCCTAAGGGCAGGGGCCGGCTACACCTTC.

The gene calls are TRBV9 and TRBJ1-5; TRBD1 aligns across 8 bases. V dropped 2 bases and J dropped 7; count of bases not matched to a gene: 8. The germline V gene encodes CDR1 SGDLS and CDR2 YYNGEE. This CDR3 spans 15 amino acids. The CDR3 reads CASSVGSGGEQPQHF. The CDR3 coding sequence is TGTGCCAGCAGCGTGGGGTCAGGGGGCGAGCAGCCCCAGCATTTT.

The chain employs TRBV24-1 and TRBJ2-3; 15 bases align to TRBD2. With 3 bases clipped from V and 4 bases from J, the junction kept 7 bases outside the gene matches. CDR1 and CDR2 from the germline V gene are KGHDR and SFDVKD. The CDR3 length is 18 residues. Here the CDR3 DNA reads TGTGCCACCAGTGATAGGGGACTAGCGGGGGGCCCCCCAGATACGCAGTATTTT. It encodes CATSDRGLAGGPPDTQYF.

The CDR3 here is CATTPGVSSYNEQFF. The CDR3 coding sequence is TGTGCCACCACTCCAGGGGTAAGCTCCTACAATGAGCAGTTCTTC. The gene calls are TRBV6-5 and TRBJ2-1; a weak D match, TRBD1 (6 bases). From germline, CDR1 is MNHEY and CDR2 SVGAGI. CDR3 length equals 15 residues. Between the trimmed V and J ends, which lost 10 bases and 0 bases, there was a span of 16 bases.